This T cell receptor beta chain was profiled in a study of early T cells in non-severe SARS-CoV-2 infection. Study-wide context: The study sequenced bulk RNA from unsorted whole blood, with chains unpaired.

Whole-study findings and limits: The study's VDJdb matching favored anti-spike CD8 responses and missed private and CD4 specificities.

Individual cDNA molecules were tagged with unique molecular identifiers. TCRdb redid the calling of the 5' RACE reads with MiXCR, one entry per CDR3 protein. There are tens of thousands of distinct CDR3 sequences in the sample; less than 15% occur only once, and approximately 4.7% lies in the top ten. Germline V gives CDR1 SQVTM, CDR2 ANQGSEA. CDR3 size: 15 residues. Trimming took off 7 bases at V and 1 base at J, with 17 bases between the two ends. This clonotype was seen a few times. What it recognizes is unknown. V and J are TRBV29-1 and TRBJ2-1, with D perhaps TRBD1 (5 bases). The source was whole blood, collected at baseline. The TCR sequence derives from an adult who was a healthcare worker with PCR-confirmed SARS-CoV-2 infection or an uninfected control (not recorded which). CDR3 sequence (DNA): TGCAGCGCCCCTTCAGGGCAAGGGTCCTACAATGAGCAGTTCTTC. Its protein is CSAPSGQGSYNEQFF.